These 5 T cell receptor beta chains were all obtained from the same sample, sequenced in a study of cytomegalovirus exposure and HLA in healthy donors. The assay was immunoSEQ multiplex PCR, and TCRdb's table has in-frame clones only and misses some. The repertoire holds under 250,000 clones, with 87% as singletons. Sequences were obtained from PBMCs. The receptor source for this set is a man between 18 and 29 years old in good health and CMV-seronegative.

This CDR3 is CACKGLAPSYTQYF. As DNA, the CDR3 is TGTGCCTGCAAAGGACTAGCACCTTCTTATACGCAGTATTTT. V is TRBV30 and J is TRBJ2-3; TRBD2 aligns across 8 bases. Per the germline V gene, CDR1 is GTSNPN and CDR2 is SVGIG (reference sequence). This CDR3 is 14 amino acids long. V lost 6 bases and J lost 7; bases outside the gene matches: 12.

The rearrangement uses TRBV2 and TRBJ1-3; maybe TRBD1 (6 bases). The CDR3 is made up of 15 amino acids. Trimming removed 4 bases at V and 1 base at J, with 11 bases between. CDR1 SNHLY and CDR2 FYNNEI come from the germline V gene. CDR3 loop: CASSAIQGSGNTIYF. CDR3 coding DNA: TGTGCCAGCAGTGCGATTCAGGGGTCTGGAAACACCATATATTTT.

This clone was seen once. This chain connects TRBV7-9 to TRBJ2-1; 7 positions agree with TRBD2. The CDR3 runs to 16 residues. After removal of 5 bases from V and 7 bases from J, the junction contained 14 bases not matched to a gene. Looked up from germline, CDR1 is SEHNR and CDR2 is FQNEAQ (reference sequence). CDR3 residues: CASSDWSGLVLNEQFF. CDR3 in DNA: TGTGCCAGCAGCGATTGGTCTGGACTAGTGTTAAATGAGCAGTTCTTC. The full variable domain, completed using reference TRBV7-9 and TRBJ2-1, is DTGVSQNPRHKITKRGQNVTFRCDPISEHNRLYWYRQTLGQGPEFLTYFQNEAQLEKSRLLSDRFSAERPKGSFSTLEIQRTEQGDSAMYLCASSDWSGLVLNEQFFGPGTRLTVL.

J is TRBJ1-1 and V is TRBV18, with 7 bases fitting TRBD1. Unmatched junction bases numbered 14, after V lost 9 bases and J lost 4 bases. From germline, CDR1 is KGHSH and CDR2 LQKENI. The CDR3 is made up of 15 amino acids. Written as DNA, the CDR3 is TGTGCCAGTTCCCGGGACAGTGACATAACCACTGAAGCTTTCTTT. Residues: CASSRDSDITTEAFF. Variable domain in full (rest from reference TRBV18 and TRBJ1-1): NAGVMQNPRHLVRRRGQEARLRCSPMKGHSHVYWYRQLPEEGLKFMVYLQKENIIDESGMPKERFSAEFPKEGPSILRIQQVVRGDSAAYFCASSRDSDITTEAFFGQGTRLTVV.

V usage is TRBV20-1 and J usage is TRBJ2-3; TRBD1 is a possible D gene (5 bases). The CDR3 totals 11 residues. Between the trimmed V and J ends, which lost 3 bases and 6 bases, there was a span of 7 bases. Looked up from germline, CDR1 is DFQATT and CDR2 is SNEGSKA (reference sequence). For the CDR3, the DNA is TGCAGTGCTAGGACAGCCGATACGCAGTATTTT. Its protein product is CSARTADTQYF.